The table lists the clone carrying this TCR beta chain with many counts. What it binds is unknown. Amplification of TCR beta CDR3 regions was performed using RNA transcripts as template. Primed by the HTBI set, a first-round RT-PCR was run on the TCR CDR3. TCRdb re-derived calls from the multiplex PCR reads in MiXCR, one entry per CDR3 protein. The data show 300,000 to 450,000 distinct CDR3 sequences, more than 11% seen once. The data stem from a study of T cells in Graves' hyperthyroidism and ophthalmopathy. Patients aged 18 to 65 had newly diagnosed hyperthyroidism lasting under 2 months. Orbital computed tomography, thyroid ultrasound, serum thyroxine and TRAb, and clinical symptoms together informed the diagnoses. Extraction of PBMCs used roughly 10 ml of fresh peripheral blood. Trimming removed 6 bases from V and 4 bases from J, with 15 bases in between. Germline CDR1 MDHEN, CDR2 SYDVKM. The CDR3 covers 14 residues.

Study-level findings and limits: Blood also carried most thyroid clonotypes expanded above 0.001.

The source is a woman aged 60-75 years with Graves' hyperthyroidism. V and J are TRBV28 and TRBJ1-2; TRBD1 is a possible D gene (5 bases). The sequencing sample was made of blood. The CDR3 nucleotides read TGTGCCAGCAGATACAGTGGGGGTCCCTATGGCTACACCTTC. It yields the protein CASRYSGGPYGYTF.